The sequence of this T cell receptor beta chain was determined in a study of blood T cell repertoires in COVID-19. TCRdb's table, derived via immunoSEQ multiplex PCR, lists solely in-frame clones and lacks some. Of approximately 52,000 clones listed, around 88% were seen once; the top ten hold 1% to 1.5%. The clonotype comes from a man aged 60 to 75 with acute or convalescent COVID-19. What was sequenced was peripheral blood.

CDR3 in DNA: TGTGCCAGCAGCTCCTTCCAGGAGACAGGGATAAGCTATGGCTACACCTTC. Its translation is CASSSFQETGISYGYTF. This sequence joins TRBV11-2 and TRBJ1-2; 7 nucleotides match TRBD1. With 4 bases clipped from V and 4 bases from J, the junction kept 15 bases outside the gene matches. This CDR3 spans 17 amino acids. Germline-derived CDR1 and CDR2 are SGHAT and FQNNGV.